The entry below gives a single T cell receptor beta chain sequence along with its context. Antigen: not known. These data belong to a study of T cell responses to AZD1222 COVID-19 vaccine. At the level of the study: Samples with a second dose at about 4 or about 12 weeks were pooled together. Study findings and constraints: Seropositive status at baseline applied to only five or six AZD1222 recipients.

The repertoire was sequenced with immunoSEQ multiplex PCR; TCRdb's copy has only in-frame clones and lacks some. The sample lists more than 85,000 clones, about 89% occurring once. Trimming left V 2 bases short and J 9 bases short, with 11 bases between. The CDR3 length is 14 residues. In germline, CDR1 is MRHNA, CDR2 SNTAGT. This chain connects TRBV6-4 to TRBJ1-6; D call uncertain. Sequencing used peripheral blood, obtained on day 0 of AZD1222 vaccination. This receptor was taken from an adult in good health. CDR3 amino acids: CASSDGPVGSPLHF. CDR3 nucleotide sequence: TGTGCCAGCAGTGACGGCCCGGTGGGTTCACCCCTCCACTTT.